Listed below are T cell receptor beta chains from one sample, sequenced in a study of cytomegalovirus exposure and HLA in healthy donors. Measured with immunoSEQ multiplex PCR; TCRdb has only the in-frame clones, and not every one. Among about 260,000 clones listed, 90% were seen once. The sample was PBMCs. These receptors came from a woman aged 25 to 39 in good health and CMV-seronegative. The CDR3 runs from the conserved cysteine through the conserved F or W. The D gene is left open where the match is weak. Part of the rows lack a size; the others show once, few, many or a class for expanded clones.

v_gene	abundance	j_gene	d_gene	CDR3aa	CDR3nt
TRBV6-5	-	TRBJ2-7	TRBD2	CASSFSGRDHEQYF	TGTGCCAGCAGTTTTAGCGGGAGGGATCACGAGCAGTACTTC
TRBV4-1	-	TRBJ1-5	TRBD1	CASSTRRDRDNQPQHF	TGCGCCAGCAGCACCCGGAGGGACAGGGACAATCAGCCCCAGCATTTT
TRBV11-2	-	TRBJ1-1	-	CASSLHVSEAFF	TGTGCCAGCAGCTTACATGTCAGTGAAGCTTTCTTT
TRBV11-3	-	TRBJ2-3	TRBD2	CASSPRGLAGSDTQYF	TGTGCCAGCAGCCCTAGGGGACTAGCGGGATCAGATACGCAGTATTTT
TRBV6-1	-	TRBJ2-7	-	CASSESSPGAYEQYF	TGTGCCAGCAGTGAATCGTCCCCGGGGGCCTACGAGCAGTACTTC
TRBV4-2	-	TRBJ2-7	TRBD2	CASSQDEREGQYEQYF	TGTGCCAGCAGCCAAGATGAGCGGGAGGGCCAATACGAGCAGTACTTC
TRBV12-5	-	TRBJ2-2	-	CASGWGAPGTGELFF	TGTGCTAGTGGGTGGGGCGCTCCCGGCACCGGGGAGCTGTTTTTT
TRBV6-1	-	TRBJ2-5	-	CASRTIETQYF	TGTGCCAGCAGGACTATAGAGACCCAGTACTTC
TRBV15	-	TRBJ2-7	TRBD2	CATSRIAGEGAYEQYF	TGTGCCACCAGCAGAATAGCGGGAGAGGGAGCCTACGAGCAGTACTTC
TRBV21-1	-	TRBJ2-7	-	CASSTCWEWSYEQYF	TGTGCCAGCAGCACATGCTGGGAGTGGTCCTACGAGCAGTACTTC
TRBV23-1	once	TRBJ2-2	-	CASSLVRGELFF	TGCGCCAGCAGTCTCGTGCGCGGGGAGCTGTTTTTT
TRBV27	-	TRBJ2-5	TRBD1	CASSPTGQWATQYF	TGTGCCAGCAGTCCCACGGGACAGTGGGCGACCCAGTACTTC
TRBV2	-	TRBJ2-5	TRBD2	CASRGTSGLETQYF	TGTGCCAGCAGGGGGACTAGCGGGTTAGAGACCCAGTACTTC
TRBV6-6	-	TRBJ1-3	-	CASSLVGQSSGNTIYF	TGTGCCAGCAGTTTGGTCGGACAGTCCTCTGGAAACACCATATATTTT
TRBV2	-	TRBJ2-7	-	CASNQGFAYEQYF	TGTGCCAGCAATCAGGGGTTTGCCTACGAGCAGTACTTC
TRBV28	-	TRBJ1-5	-	CASRLLGYQPQHF	TGTGCCAGCAGACTTTTGGGTTATCAGCCCCAGCATTTT
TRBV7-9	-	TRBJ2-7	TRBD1	CASAGTGPVEQYF	TGTGCCAGCGCCGGGACAGGGCCTGTCGAGCAGTACTTC
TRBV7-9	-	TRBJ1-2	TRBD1	CASSPNLNRGGDGYTF	TGTGCCAGCAGCCCGAACCTGAACAGGGGCGGGGATGGCTACACCTTC
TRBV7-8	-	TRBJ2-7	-	CASSGGTYHYEQYF	TGTGCCAGCAGTGGCGGGACATATCACTACGAGCAGTACTTC
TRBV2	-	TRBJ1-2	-	CASSVGTGFGYTF	TGTGCCAGCAGTGTGGGAACAGGGTTTGGCTACACCTTC
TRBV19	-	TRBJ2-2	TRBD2	CASSIAAGAGELFF	TGTGCCAGTAGTATTGCAGCGGGAGCCGGGGAGCTGTTTTTT
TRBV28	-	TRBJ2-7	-	CASSLAGGTYEQYF	TGTGCCAGCAGTTTAGCAGGGGGGACCTACGAGCAGTACTTC
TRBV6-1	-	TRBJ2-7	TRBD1	CASSEGQSYYEQYF	TGTGCCAGCAGTGAGGGACAGTCCTACTACGAGCAGTACTTC
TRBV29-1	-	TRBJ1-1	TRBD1	CSVGTGGLGTEAFF	TGCAGCGTGGGGACAGGGGGGTTGGGTACTGAAGCTTTCTTT
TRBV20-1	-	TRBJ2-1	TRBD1	CSALMGQKQFF	TGCAGTGCTCTGATGGGACAGAAGCAGTTCTTC
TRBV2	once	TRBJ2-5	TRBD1	CASSDSRGKETQYF	TGTGCCAGCAGTGATAGCAGGGGGAAGGAGACCCAGTACTTC
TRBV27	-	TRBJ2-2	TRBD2	CASSPIHPRSGTSADTGELFF	TGTGCCAGCAGTCCAATACACCCCCGATCCGGGACTAGCGCAGACACCGGGGAGCTGTTTTTT
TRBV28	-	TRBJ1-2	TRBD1	CASSSTGTFYGYTF	TGTGCCAGCAGTTCGACAGGGACATTCTATGGCTACACCTTC
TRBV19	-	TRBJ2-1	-	CASSIRPSSNEQFF	TGTGCCAGTAGTATACGACCTAGCAGCAATGAGCAGTTCTTC
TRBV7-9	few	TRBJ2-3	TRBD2	CASSLGMGTSRDTQYF	TGTGCCAGCAGCTTAGGAATGGGGACTAGTCGGGATACGCAGTATTTT
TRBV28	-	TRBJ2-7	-	CASSTGHYEQYF	TGTGCCAGCAGCACAGGTCACTACGAGCAGTACTTC
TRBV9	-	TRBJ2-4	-	CASSPVDSTKNIQYF	TGTGCCAGCAGCCCAGTCGACAGTACCAAAAACATTCAGTACTTC
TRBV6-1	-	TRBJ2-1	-	CASSDRASSASARWDEQFF	TGTGCCAGCAGTGACCGGGCCTCCTCAGCCTCGGCTCGGTGGGATGAGCAGTTCTTC
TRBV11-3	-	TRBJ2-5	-	CASSLTRGEETQYF	TGTGCCAGCAGCCTGACTAGGGGAGAGGAGACCCAGTACTTC
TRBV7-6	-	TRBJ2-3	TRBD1	CASSLGAGQGSDTQYF	TGTGCCAGCAGCTTAGGGGCGGGACAGGGGTCAGATACGCAGTATTTT
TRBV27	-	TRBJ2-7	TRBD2	CASKTSGAPYEQYF	TGTGCCAGCAAAACTAGCGGGGCCCCCTACGAGCAGTACTTC
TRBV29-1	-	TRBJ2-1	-	CSPRTGDEQFF	TGCAGCCCCCGGACGGGCGATGAGCAGTTCTTC
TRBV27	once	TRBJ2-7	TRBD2	CASSLRLAHEQYF	TGTGCCAGCAGTCTAAGACTAGCCCACGAGCAGTACTTC
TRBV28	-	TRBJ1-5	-	CASSLKVGGEYQPQHF	TGTGCCAGCAGTTTAAAGGTTGGAGGGGAGTATCAGCCCCAGCATTTT
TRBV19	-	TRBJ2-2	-	CASKTELAGELFF	TGTGCCAGTAAGACAGAATTGGCCGGGGAGCTGTTTTTT
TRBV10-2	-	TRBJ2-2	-	CASRQTGELFF	TGCGCCAGCAGACAAACCGGGGAGCTGTTTTTT
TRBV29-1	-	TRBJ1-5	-	CSVGAGGYNSNQPQHF	TGCAGCGTTGGGGCTGGGGGTTACAATAGCAATCAGCCCCAGCATTTT
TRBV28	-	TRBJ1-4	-	CASTSRNEKLFF	TGTGCCAGCACCAGCCGCAATGAAAAACTGTTTTTT
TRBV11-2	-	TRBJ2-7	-	CASSPGSSYEQYF	TGTGCCAGCAGCCCCGGGAGCTCCTACGAGCAGTACTTC
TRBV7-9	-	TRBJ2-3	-	CASSLISDTQYF	TGTGCCAGCAGCTTAATTTCAGATACGCAGTATTTT
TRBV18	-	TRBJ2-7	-	CASSPSRDEQYF	TGTGCCAGCTCACCGAGCAGGGACGAGCAGTACTTC
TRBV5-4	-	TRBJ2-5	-	CASSVGHVETQYF	TGTGCCAGCAGCGTGGGACACGTGGAGACCCAGTACTTC
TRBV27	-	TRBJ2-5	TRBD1	CASSLGQTKGETQYF	TGTGCCAGCAGTCTGGGACAGACGAAGGGAGAGACCCAGTACTTC
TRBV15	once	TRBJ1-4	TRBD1	CATSLGGTGSGRLEKLFF	TGTGCCACCAGCTTAGGGGGGACAGGGAGCGGACGACTTGAAAAACTGTTTTTT
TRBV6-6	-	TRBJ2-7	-	CASSQQGLYYEQYF	TGTGCCAGCAGTCAACAGGGTCTGTACTACGAGCAGTACTTC
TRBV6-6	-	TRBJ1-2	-	CASSFAGLNYGYTF	TGTGCCAGCAGTTTCGCGGGGCTGAACTATGGCTACACCTTC
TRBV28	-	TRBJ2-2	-	CASSFEVSGELFF	TGTGCCAGCAGTTTTGAGGTCTCCGGGGAGCTGTTTTTT
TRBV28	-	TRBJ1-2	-	CASSSLVGGYTF	TGTGCCAGCAGTTCCCTTGTAGGTGGCTACACCTTC
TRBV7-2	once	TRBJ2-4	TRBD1	CASSRGQGASDIQYF	TGTGCCAGCAGCCGAGGACAGGGGGCATCGGACATTCAGTACTTC
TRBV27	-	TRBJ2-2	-	CASGRTGELFF	TGTGCCAGCGGGAGGACCGGGGAGCTGTTTTTT
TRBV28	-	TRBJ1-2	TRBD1	CASRGTGGGYTF	TGTGCCAGCAGGGGGACAGGGGGTGGCTACACCTTC
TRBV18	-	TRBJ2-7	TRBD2	CASSGRTSGSHEQYF	TGTGCCAGCTCAGGGAGGACTAGCGGGAGTCACGAGCAGTACTTC
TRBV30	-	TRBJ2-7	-	CAWSVFGYEQYF	TGTGCCTGGAGTGTATTTGGGTACGAGCAGTACTTC